Listed here are 24 T cell receptor beta chains from one sample, sequenced in a study of T cell changes during pregnancy in multiple sclerosis. The method was immunoSEQ multiplex PCR; TCRdb's version includes in-frame clones alone and lacks a portion of them. The sample shows roughly 110,000 clones, 91% of them seen only once. The sample was peripheral blood, taken before pregnancy. Receptors originate from a female donor with multiple sclerosis, enrolled in a pregnancy study.

The chain employs TRBV6-6 and TRBJ2-5; maybe TRBD2 (6 bases). Trimming shortened V by 4 bases and J by 7 bases, and 13 bases separated the two germline ends. Per germline, CDR1 MNHNY and CDR2 SVGAGI (reference sequence). The CDR3 consists of 13 residues. CDR3 sequence reads: CASSSGTEGTQYF. As DNA, the CDR3 is TGTGCCAGCAGTTCCGGGACGGAGGGGACCCAGTACTTC.

The chain combines TRBV27 with TRBJ2-1; 7 nucleotides line up with TRBD1. The junction had 14 bases not matched to a gene; V was cut back by 5 bases and J by 7 bases. The CDR3 covers 16 residues. The germline CDR1 and CDR2 sequences are MNHEY and SMNVEV (reference sequence). This CDR3 reads CASSPRTGTVRNEQFF. In nucleotides, the CDR3 is TGTGCCAGCAGTCCACGGACCGGGACAGTTAGGAATGAGCAGTTCTTC.

The gene calls are TRBV7-9 and TRBJ2-1, with 9 bases lining up with TRBD2. The germline V gene encodes CDR1 SEHNR and CDR2 FQNEAQ (reference sequence). The CDR3 loop spans 17 amino acids. The junction had 10 bases not matched to a gene; V was cut back by 2 bases and J by 5 bases. This chain's CDR3 is CASSLYRLAGINNEQFF. Written as DNA, the CDR3 is TGTGCCAGCAGCTTATATCGGCTAGCGGGGATTAACAATGAGCAGTTCTTC.

The V and J genes are TRBV18 and TRBJ2-5, with D unclear. The CDR3 length is 14 residues. The V end lost 1 base, the J end lost 0 bases, and 6 bases lay between the germline ends. In germline, CDR1 is KGHSH, CDR2 LQKENI. DNA for the CDR3: TGTGCCAGCTCACCACTCTCGTACCAAGAGACCCAGTACTTC. Translation gives CASSPLSYQETQYF.

This chain joins TRBV30 and TRBJ2-1, with 15 bases that match TRBD2. V lost 2 bases and J lost 7; bases outside the gene matches: 6. Looked up from germline, CDR1 is GTSNPN and CDR2 is SVGIG (reference sequence). The CDR3 has 16 residues. The CDR3, as DNA: TGTGCCTGGAGTCCGGGACTAGCGGGGGGCAGGAATGAGCAGTTCTTC. Its protein product is CAWSPGLAGGRNEQFF.

The V and J genes are TRBV18 and TRBJ1-5; D is ambiguous. The ends were cut back, 4 bases at V and 5 bases at J, with 9 bases in the middle. This CDR3 comprises 13 residues. Germline loops: CDR1 KGHSH, CDR2 LQKENI. The CDR3 here is CASSLSRDQPQHF. In DNA form, the CDR3 reads TGTGCCAGCTCACTCTCCCGGGATCAGCCCCAGCATTTT. Full variable domain (rest looked up from reference TRBV18 and TRBJ1-5): NAGVMQNPRHLVRRRGQEARLRCSPMKGHSHVYWYRQLPEEGLKFMVYLQKENIIDESGMPKERFSAEFPKEGPSILRIQQVVRGDSAAYFCASSLSRDQPQHFGDGTRLSIL.

The chain couples TRBV30 to TRBJ2-7, with D possibly being TRBD2 (5 bases). The germline V gene encodes CDR1 GTSNPN and CDR2 SVGIG (reference sequence). Trimming left V 2 bases short and J 2 bases short, with 16 bases between. The CDR3 consists of 15 residues. The CDR3 DNA is TGTGCCTGGAGTAAACCTCCCGGGATAACCTACGAGCAGTACTTC. Translation: CAWSKPPGITYEQYF.

The rearrangement joins TRBV5-1 to TRBJ2-3, with 11 bases that match TRBD2. Germline values: CDR1 SGHRS, CDR2 YFSETQ. With 3 bases clipped from V and 4 bases from J, the junction kept 4 bases outside the gene matches. The CDR3 is 15 residues long. The CDR3 nucleotides are TGCGCCAGCAGCTCTACGGGACTAGCGGCAGATACGCAGTATTTT. Encoded protein: CASSSTGLAADTQYF.

This clone has a count of ten or more. This chain uses TRBV4-3 with TRBJ1-1, with a weak D call TRBD1 (6 bases). Germline lookup yields CDR1 LGHNA and CDR2 YSLEER. The CDR3 is 15 residues long. Trimming removed 0 bases from V and 4 bases from J, with 12 bases in between. Here the CDR3 DNA reads TGCGCCAGCAGCCAAGATCGGGGGGCGTTCACTGAAGCTTTCTTT. Protein product: CASSQDRGAFTEAFF.

The chain uses TRBV5-1 and TRBJ2-2; 9 bases are a match to TRBD2. This CDR3 is built from 17 residues. The germline V gene encodes CDR1 SGHRS and CDR2 YFSETQ. Trimming removed 6 bases from V and 4 bases from J; junction bases left unmatched: 13. CDR3 loop: CASIGSGSSSVTGELFF. The CDR3 DNA sequence: TGCGCCAGCATAGGTAGCGGGAGTAGTAGTGTCACCGGGGAGCTGTTTTTT.

A single count supports this clone. This chain links TRBV18 with TRBJ2-3, with 7 nucleotides matching TRBD2. This CDR3 is built from 15 residues. CDR1 is KGHSH, CDR2 LQKENI, per germline. V trimming: 2 bases; J trimming: 1 base; junction bases outside the gene matches: 3. CDR3 sequence: CASSPYSGGTDTQYF. The CDR3, as DNA: TGTGCCAGCTCACCATACAGCGGGGGCACAGATACGCAGTATTTT. Full variable domain (remainder filled in from reference TRBV18 and TRBJ2-3): NAGVMQNPRHLVRRRGQEARLRCSPMKGHSHVYWYRQLPEEGLKFMVYLQKENIIDESGMPKERFSAEFPKEGPSILRIQQVVRGDSAAYFCASSPYSGGTDTQYFGPGTRLTVL.

This clone is a singleton in its sample. The chain uses TRBV6-6 and TRBJ1-2, with 12 bases fitting TRBD1. The trim removed 8 bases at V and 3 bases at J, leaving 4 bases unmatched. Germline V gene lookup returns CDR1 MNHNY and CDR2 SVGAGI (reference sequence). The CDR3 is 14 amino acids. CDR3 loop: CASGGQGAYYGYTF. The CDR3 DNA sequence: TGTGCCAGCGGGGGACAGGGGGCTTACTATGGCTACACCTTC.

The rearrangement links TRBV5-6 to TRBJ1-1, with TRBD1 identical over 7 bases. Germline V gene lookup returns CDR1 SGHDT and CDR2 YYEEEE. V lost 4 bases, J lost 0 bases, and 0 bases stayed unmatched. The CDR3 loop spans 13 amino acids. The CDR3 protein is CASSQGVNTEAFF. The CDR3 DNA reads TGTGCCAGCAGCCAGGGGGTGAACACTGAAGCTTTCTTT. The whole variable domain, remainder taken from reference TRBV5-6 and TRBJ1-1, is DAGVTQSPTHLIKTRGQQVTLRCSPKSGHDTVSWYQQALGQGPQFIFQYYEEEERQRGNFPDRFSGHQFPNYSSELNVNALLLGDSALYLCASSQGVNTEAFFGQGTRLTVV.

The chain joins TRBV18 to TRBJ2-2, with 7 bases aligning to TRBD2. The CDR3 runs 14 residues. V gave up 4 bases and J gave up 7 bases; unmatched junction bases: 6. Germline V lookup: CDR1 KGHSH, CDR2 LQKENI. The CDR3 nucleotides read TGTGCCAGCTCACTACTGACTAGCATCGGGGAGCTGTTTTTT. Translated: CASSLLTSIGELFF.

The V call is TRBV19, the J call TRBJ2-1; maybe TRBD2 (6 bases). Trimming stripped 5 bases from V and 0 bases from J, with 11 bases between. Germline V gene data show CDR1 as LNHDA and CDR2 as SQIVND (reference sequence). This CDR3 is 15 amino acids long. CDR3 protein: CASSLAESSYNEQFF. Written as DNA, the CDR3 is TGTGCCAGTAGTTTAGCGGAGAGCTCCTACAATGAGCAGTTCTTC. The variable domain in full, completed from reference TRBV19 and TRBJ2-1, reads DGGITQSPKYLFRKEGQNVTLSCEQNLNHDAMYWYRQDPGQGLRLIYYSQIVNDFQKGDIAEGYSVSREKKESFPLTVTSAQKNPTAFYLCASSLAESSYNEQFFGPGTRLTVL.

The chain combines TRBV7-2 with TRBJ1-2; tentative D call: TRBD1 (5 bases). Trimming pared 7 bases from V and 6 bases from J, leaving 18 bases between. Per the germline V gene, CDR1 is SGHTA and CDR2 is FQGNSA. CDR3 length: 14 amino acids. The CDR3 protein is CASTKSGEDHGYTF. CDR3 coding DNA: TGTGCCAGCACCAAATCGGGGGAAGACCATGGCTACACCTTC.

This chain connects TRBV30 to TRBJ1-2; 7 positions agree with TRBD1. The germline V gene encodes CDR1 GTSNPN and CDR2 SVGIG (reference sequence). The CDR3 consists of 15 residues. Trimming at V came to 0 bases and at J to 4 bases, leaving 8 bases not matched to a gene. CDR3 sequence reads: CAWSVQGLSSYGYTF. In DNA form, the CDR3 reads TGTGCCTGGAGTGTACAGGGGTTGTCGTCCTATGGCTACACCTTC.

The chain has TRBV27 and TRBJ1-4; TRBD1 might be the D (6 bases). This CDR3 is 14 amino acids long. The V gene lost 2 bases and the J gene lost 6 bases, with 10 bases spanning the gap. The V gene's germline CDR1 is MNHEY and CDR2 SMNVEV (reference sequence). The CDR3 bases are TGTGCCAGCAGTTTAACAGGGTCGGATGAAAAACTGTTTTTT. Its protein is CASSLTGSDEKLFF.

This clone was recorded once. This chain links TRBV18 with TRBJ1-2; maybe TRBD1 (5 bases). The CDR3 totals 16 residues. V was cut by 2 bases and J by 7 bases, with 20 bases left in between. The germline V gene has CDR1 KGHSH and CDR2 LQKENI. The DNA of the CDR3 is TGTGCCAGCTCACCAAGGACCACCGTGGGGGGAGGTGGCTACACCTTC. Its protein is CASSPRTTVGGGGYTF.

The V gene is TRBV28, the J gene TRBJ1-6; 9 nucleotides line up with TRBD1. The germline V gene encodes CDR1 MDHEN and CDR2 SYDVKM. V gave up 5 bases and J gave up 7 bases; unmatched junction bases: 6. The CDR3 has 15 amino acids. The CDR3 region is CASSPLTGGNSPLHF. The CDR3, as DNA: TGTGCCAGCAGTCCCCTGACAGGGGGAAATTCACCCCTCCACTTT.

This clone occurred once. The rearrangement links TRBV28 to TRBJ2-2; D is perhaps TRBD1 (7 bases). Germline loops: CDR1 MDHEN, CDR2 SYDVKM. The CDR3 loop spans 15 amino acids. Trimming took 5 bases from V and 2 from J, leaving 12 bases between them. CDR3 coding DNA: TGTGCCAGCAGTCAGCAGGGGGGAAACACCGGGGAGCTGTTTTTT. Translated, it gives CASSQQGGNTGELFF.

The chain carries TRBV2 and TRBJ2-3; weak D call: TRBD1 (7 bases). From germline, CDR1 is SNHLY and CDR2 FYNNEI. The V end was cut by 4 bases, the J end by 5 bases, with 19 bases between. The CDR3 is 16 amino acids. CDR3 in amino acids: CASSGKTGRLGDTQYF. CDR3 in DNA: TGTGCCAGCAGTGGAAAGACAGGGAGGTTGGGAGATACGCAGTATTTT.

This rearrangement joins TRBV11-2 to TRBJ2-7; 9 nucleotides align to TRBD1. After removal of 3 bases from V and 3 bases from J, the junction contained 3 bases not matched to a gene. Germline lookup yields CDR1 SGHAT and CDR2 FQNNGV. CDR3 length equals 14 residues. This CDR3 reads CASSFGQGSYEQYF. The CDR3 DNA sequence: TGTGCCAGCAGCTTCGGACAGGGGAGCTACGAGCAGTACTTC.

The V gene is TRBV15, the J gene TRBJ1-4; D perhaps matches TRBD1 (5 bases). CDR3 length equals 15 residues. In germline, CDR1 is LNHNV, CDR2 YYDKDF (reference sequence). Trimming removed 2 bases from V and 7 bases from J, with 14 bases in between. The CDR3 reads CATSRRDSLGEKLFF. As DNA, the CDR3 is TGTGCCACCAGCAGACGTGACAGCCTCGGTGAAAAACTGTTTTTT.